The next 23 T cell receptor beta chains were all read from a single sample in a study of T cell clonality in common variable immunodeficiency. Study-wide results and limits: In common variable immunodeficiency, TCR beta chains reportedly carried fewer deletions and N-nucleotide insertions.

The assay was immunoSEQ multiplex PCR, and TCRdb's table has in-frame clones only and misses some. The sample has 25,000 to 30,000 clones, none seen only once. Their specific antigens are unknown. Specimen: peripheral blood mononuclear cells. These receptors were obtained from a human donor with common variable immunodeficiency.

This clone was detected only a few times. The read is 3 residues too short to cover the CDR3 end, so that end is filled in from the germline J gene. The rearrangement links TRBV19 to TRBJ2-1, with D perhaps matching TRBD1 (5 bases). V lost 7 bases to trimming and J lost 8 bases, with 21 bases between them. Looked up from germline, CDR1 is LNHDA and CDR2 is SQIVND (reference sequence). This CDR3 is 15 amino acids long. The CDR3 region is CASKFQGNGKDEQFF. The DNA read from the CDR3 is TGTGCCAGTAAATTCCAGGGTAATGGGAAGGATGAG. The full variable domain, rest sourced from reference TRBV19 and TRBJ2-1, is DGGITQSPKYLFRKEGQNVTLSCEQNLNHDAMYWYRQDPGQGLRLIYYSQIVNDFQKGDIAEGYSVSREKKESFPLTVTSAQKNPTAFYLCASKFQGNGKDEQFFGPGTRLTVL.

This clone was counted many times. The CDR3 is cut off 3 residues early in the read; its end comes from the germline J gene. The rearrangement joins TRBV9 to TRBJ2-5; TRBD2 aligns across 9 bases. Trimming removed 0 bases from V and 6 bases from J; junction bases left unmatched: 15. Germline CDR1 reads SGDLS; CDR2 reads YYNGEE. The CDR3 sequence is 18 residues long. The CDR3 loop is CASSVDSRAGGPSQTQYF. The sequenced part of the CDR3 DNA is TGTGCCAGCAGCGTAGATTCACGAGCGGGGGGTCCGTCTCAGACC.

This clone has ten or more counts. The missing CDR3 end, 3 residues past where the read stops, is filled in from the germline J gene. J is TRBJ2-3 and V is TRBV5-5; D is unresolved. The germline V and J ends were trimmed by 4 bases and 2 bases, with 14 bases remaining between them. The CDR3 covers 15 residues. Germline CDR1 and CDR2: SGHKS and YYEKEE (reference sequence). The CDR3 is CASSGDVRPTDTQYF. CDR3 DNA, as far as it was read: TGTGCCAGCAGCGGTGATGTGCGCCCCACAGATACG.

This clone was seen at least ten times. The read is 3 residues too short to cover the CDR3 end, so that end is filled in from the germline J gene. The chain combines TRBV5-1 with TRBJ2-7; tentative D call: TRBD2 (5 bases). This CDR3 is 15 amino acids long. The germline V gene has CDR1 SGHRS and CDR2 YFSETQ. Between the trimmed V and J ends, which lost 5 bases and 3 bases, there was a span of 18 bases. CDR3 residues: CASSTTGEAVYEQYF. The CDR3 bases that were read are TGCGCCAGCAGTACCACCGGGGAAGCGGTCTACGAG.

There are many counts of this clone. The read ends 3 residues shy of where the CDR3 ends; the end is completed using the germline J gene. The chain carries TRBV5-6 and TRBJ2-5, with 7 bases aligning to TRBD1. There are 14 residues in the CDR3. In germline, CDR1 is SGHDT, CDR2 YYEEEE. Trimming took 3 bases from V and 2 from J; bases not matched to a gene: 4. CDR3 residues: CASSWDSYQETQYF. The CDR3 DNA, read in part, is TGTGCCAGCAGCTGGGACAGTTATCAAGAGACC.

This clone was picked up many times. The CDR3 end lies 3 residues beyond the end of the read and is filled in from the germline J gene. The chain is built from TRBV6-2 or TRBV6-3 and TRBJ1-5; 7 nucleotides agree with TRBD1. This CDR3 is 15 amino acids long. V was pared by 0 bases and J by 5 bases, with 4 bases of the junction left unmatched. Germline CDR1 reads MNHEY; CDR2 reads SVGEGT. The CDR3 protein is CASSYSGGGYQPQHF. The sequenced CDR3 bases are TGTGCCAGCAGTTACTCAGGGGGCGGCTATCAGCCC.

This clone was detected ten times or more. The read falls 3 residues short of the CDR3 end, and the missing part is taken from the germline J gene. This sequence joins TRBV20-1 and TRBJ2-2, with a tentative D call TRBD2 (5 bases). Germline V lookup: CDR1 DFQATT, CDR2 SNEGSKA (reference sequence). CDR3 length: 14 residues. V lost 5 bases and J lost 4, with 14 bases in between. CDR3 protein: CSASTRFTTGELFF. The sequenced part of the CDR3 DNA is TGCAGTGCTTCTACTAGGTTTACCACCGGGGAG.

This clone was recorded many times. The read falls 3 residues short of the CDR3 end, and the missing part is taken from the germline J gene. This rearrangement joins TRBV30 to TRBJ2-3; D is possibly TRBD1 (8 bases). With 0 bases removed from V and 0 bases from J, the gap between germline ends came to 19 bases. The CDR3 is made up of 18 amino acids. Germline CDR1 GTSNPN, CDR2 SVGIG (reference sequence). CDR3 residues: CAWSVWAYRGGSTDTQYF. CDR3 DNA, as far as it was read: TGTGCCTGGAGTGTATGGGCTTACAGGGGGGGTAGCACAGATACG.

This clone has ten or more counts. The read gets to within 3 residues of the CDR3 end, and the germline J gene fills in the rest. The gene calls are TRBV20-1 and TRBJ1-6, with D maybe TRBD1 (5 bases). There are 12 residues in the CDR3. CDR1 DFQATT and CDR2 SNEGSKA come from the germline V gene (reference sequence). Trimming removed 6 bases at V and 7 bases at J, with 10 bases between. This chain's CDR3 is CSANTGNSPLHF. CDR3 DNA (partial): TGCAGTGCCAATACAGGAAATTCACCC.

This clone was detected ten times or more. The read finishes 3 residues shy of the CDR3 end, and the germline J gene is used to complete it. The chain recombines TRBV5-1 with TRBJ2-7, with 11 bases lining up with TRBD2. The CDR3 spans 16 residues. Per germline, CDR1 SGHRS and CDR2 YFSETQ. V lost 4 bases, J lost 1 base, and 7 bases stayed unmatched. CDR3 loop: CASSLDLAGGSYEQYF. CDR3 bases read: TGCGCCAGCAGCCTGGACCTAGCGGGGGGTTCCTACGAG.

This clone was observed many times. Sequencing ends 3 residues short of the CDR3 end; the germline J gene provides the rest. V usage is TRBV6-2 or TRBV6-3 and J usage is TRBJ2-5, with D hard to call. Trimming cost V 8 bases and J 5 bases, with 9 bases left between them. Germline V gene sequence: CDR1 MNHEY, CDR2 SVGEGT. This CDR3 is built from 11 residues. The sequenced part of the CDR3 DNA is TGTGCCAGCTGTGGCAGGGAGACC. As protein: CASCGRET. The entire CDR3 is CASCGRETQYF.

This clone was observed at least ten times. From the germline J gene comes the end of the CDR3, since the read stops 3 residues before it. The chain employs TRBV6-2 or TRBV6-3 and TRBJ1-4; D unresolved. Trimming took 6 bases from V and 8 from J, leaving 16 bases between them. Germline loops: CDR1 MNHEY, CDR2 SVGEGT. CDR3 length: 14 residues. CDR3 bases read: TGTGCCAGCAGCCCCCGGGCCCCGGGGGAAAAA. It specifies CASSPRAPGEK. The full-length CDR3 reads as CASSPRAPGEKLFF.

This clone showed up many times. The read ends 3 residues before the CDR3 terminus; that terminus is restored from the germline J gene. V gene TRBV5-1 combines with J gene TRBJ2-5, with 9 positions matching TRBD2. With V trimmed by 4 bases and J by 3 bases, 7 bases remained unmatched. This CDR3 comprises 15 residues. The germline V gene encodes CDR1 SGHRS and CDR2 YFSETQ. The covered CDR3 bases are TGCGCCAGCAGCCCCTCTGCTAGCGGGAAAGAGACC. Amino acids: CASSPSASGKET. The whole CDR3 reads CASSPSASGKETQYF.

This clone appeared many times. The sequenced fragment ends 3 residues before the CDR3 boundary, so the rest is inferred from the germline J gene. The chain links TRBV29-1 to TRBJ2-7; 9 nucleotides line up with TRBD1. The CDR3 runs to 16 residues. With V trimmed by 6 bases and J by 1 base, 13 bases remained unmatched. CDR1 SQVTM and CDR2 ANQGSEA come from the germline V gene. CDR3 in amino acids: CSVGGLQGARSYEQYF. The CDR3 DNA, read in part, is TGCAGCGTCGGGGGCCTACAGGGGGCGCGTTCCTACGAG.

This clone was counted ten times or more. CDR3 amino acids: CASSMAGGRNTIYF. Partial CDR3 DNA: TGTGCCAGTAGTATGGCAGGGGGTAGAAACACC. The chain recombines TRBV19 with TRBJ1-3, with TRBD1 identical over 7 bases. The read terminates 3 residues before the CDR3 end, so the remaining end is supplied by the germline J gene. Looked up from germline, CDR1 is LNHDA and CDR2 is SQIVND (reference sequence). The V gene end was trimmed by 3 bases and the J gene end by 5 bases; junction bases not matched to a gene: 4. The CDR3 extends over 14 amino acids.

In this sample, this clone turned up many times. Read sequence stops 3 residues before the CDR3 end, and the germline J gene provides the missing end. This rearrangement joins TRBV7-8 to TRBJ1-1, with 7 positions matching TRBD1. The V and J ends lost 1 base and 6 bases, in that order; junction bases with no gene match: 5. Germline V gene data show CDR1 as SGHVS and CDR2 as FQNEAQ. CDR3 size: 14 residues. CDR3 residues: CASSLGDRVSEAFF. Incomplete CDR3 DNA: TGTGCCAGCAGCTTAGGGGACAGAGTTTCTGAA.

This clone was detected ten times or more. The sequence runs out 3 residues before the end of the CDR3; the remainder is reconstructed from the germline J gene. The chain combines TRBV30 with TRBJ1-2; TRBD1 might be the D (6 bases). The V gene lost 2 bases and the J gene lost 4 bases, with 14 bases spanning the gap. The CDR3 sequence is 14 residues long. Germline CDR1 reads GTSNPN; CDR2 reads SVGIG (reference sequence). Partial CDR3 DNA: TGTGCCTGGAGTAGACAGGTGGGGCTCTATGGC. Its protein is CAWSRQVGLYG. The entire CDR3 protein reads CAWSRQVGLYGYTF.

This clone was observed at least ten times. CDR3 protein: CASSLEGDRNSPLHF. The sequenced part of the CDR3 DNA is TGCGCCAGCAGCTTGGAAGGCGACAGGAATTCACCC. This chain joins TRBV5-1 and TRBJ1-6, with D perhaps TRBD1 (6 bases). The read ends 3 residues early relative to the CDR3; the germline J gene fills the gap. The V and J ends lost 0 bases and 7 bases respectively, with 11 bases between them. The CDR3 runs 15 residues. Germline V lookup: CDR1 SGHRS, CDR2 YFSETQ.

About this clone: The read halts 3 residues ahead of the CDR3 end, with the missing end drawn from the germline J gene. The V call is TRBV7-9, the J call TRBJ1-1; TRBD1 matches 8 bases. The CDR3 is 14 amino acids. Germline-derived CDR1 and CDR2 are SEHNR and FQNEAQ (reference sequence). V was clipped by 5 bases and J by 6 bases; unmatched bases: 8. The covered CDR3 bases are TGTGCCAGCAGCCCACGGACAGGGTACGCTGAA. Translated, it gives CASSPRTGYAE. The entire CDR3 reads CASSPRTGYAEAFF.

This clone was counted many times. The CDR3 DNA, read in part, is TGTGCCAGTAGTGCCCGGGACAGGGTGAACTATGGC. It codes for CASSARDRVNYG. The CDR3 reads in full as CASSARDRVNYGYTF. The rearrangement joins TRBV19 to TRBJ1-2, with 9 bases that match TRBD1. The read ends 3 residues shy of where the CDR3 ends; the end is completed using the germline J gene. The J segment lost 2 bases and the V segment lost 5 bases, leaving 6 bases of the junction unmatched. The CDR3 length is 15 residues. Germline-derived CDR1 and CDR2 are LNHDA and SQIVND (reference sequence).

This clone was recorded at least ten times. With the read ending 3 residues before the CDR3 end, the germline J gene is used to fill in that end. The V gene is TRBV2, the J gene TRBJ2-5, with D possibly matching TRBD2 (6 bases). This CDR3 is built from 16 residues. V was pared by 3 bases and J by 0 bases, with 14 bases between. The germline CDR1 and CDR2 sequences are SNHLY and FYNNEI. CDR3 bases read: TGTGCCAGCAGTGATTGGGTAGCGGACGACCAAGAGACC. It translates to CASSDWVADDQET. The CDR3 reads in full as CASSDWVADDQETQYF.

This clone was counted ten times or more. The read is 3 residues too short to cover the CDR3 end, so that end is filled in from the germline J gene. Distinct nucleotide sequences in the sample also encode this CDR3. This chain joins TRBV6-2 or TRBV6-3 and TRBJ2-1; 14 bases map to TRBD2. The CDR3 covers 16 residues. With 6 bases clipped from V and 0 bases from J, the junction kept 1 base outside the gene matches. In germline, CDR1 is MNHEY, CDR2 SVGEGT. This CDR3 reads CASSGLAGGSYNEQFF. The DNA read from the CDR3 is TGTGCCAGCAGCGGACTAGCGGGAGGCTCCTACAATGAG.

This clone showed up just a few times. The CDR3 end falls 3 residues outside the read, so it is completed with the germline J gene. The rearrangement uses TRBV19 and TRBJ1-6; D remains ambiguous. This CDR3 has 14 residues. Trimming cost V 7 bases and J 1 base, with 8 bases left between them. Germline loops: CDR1 LNHDA, CDR2 SQIVND (reference sequence). CDR3 DNA (partial): TGTGCCAGTATGGGCAGATCCTATAATTCACCC. Amino acid sequence: CASMGRSYNSP. The CDR3 reads in full as CASMGRSYNSPLHF.